The 7 T cell receptor beta chains below come from one sample, sequenced in a study of Graves' ophthalmopathy and Graves' hyperthyroidism. RNA transcripts were the source from which TCR beta CDR3 regions were amplified. Following a first-round RT-PCR that used HTBI primers, a second-round multiplex PCR was carried out. TCRdb re-called the multiplex PCR reads with MiXCR, one entry per CDR3 protein. This table has about 620,000 distinct CDR3 sequences, 20% to 25% appearing once. The sample comprised peripheral blood. These receptors were obtained from a woman under 30 with stable Graves' hyperthyroidism. Some clones in this sample may be carry-over from other donors' samples.

The gene calls are TRBV25-1 and TRBJ2-7, with D perhaps matching TRBD2 (6 bases). V was shortened by 3 bases and J by 2 bases, with 14 bases between the two germline ends. The CDR3 runs 15 residues. Germline CDR1 is MGHDK and CDR2 is SYGVNS. CDR3 amino acids: CASSDPGLGTYEQYF. The CDR3 DNA reads as TGTGCCAGCAGTGACCCGGGACTGGGAACCTACGAGCAGTACTTC.

This chain links TRBV12-3 or TRBV12-4 with TRBJ1-5; 9 nucleotides match TRBD1. This CDR3 is built from 14 residues. Trimming at V came to 7 bases and at J to 5 bases, leaving 6 bases not matched to a gene. CDR3: CASNPGQGYQPQHF. The CDR3, as DNA: TGTGCCAGCAACCCGGGACAGGGCTATCAGCCCCAGCATTTT.

This clonotype was counted ten times or more. The V call is TRBV7-8, the J call TRBJ1-1, with D possibly TRBD1 on 6 matching bases. V dropped 8 bases and J dropped 3 bases, with 10 bases sitting between them. The germline V gene has CDR1 SGHVS and CDR2 FQNEAQ. The CDR3 contains 12 residues. CDR3: CASADSYTEAFF. In DNA form, the CDR3 reads TGTGCCAGCGCGGACAGCTACACTGAAGCTTTCTTT.

This clonotype occurred a few times. V is TRBV27 and J is TRBJ1-3; D may be TRBD1 (5 bases). The CDR3 totals 19 residues. The V gene's germline CDR1 is MNHEY and CDR2 SMNVEV (reference sequence). Between the trimmed V and J ends, which lost 5 bases and 0 bases, there was a span of 23 bases. CDR3 DNA sequence: TGTGCCAGCAGTCCCACGGGACTCGGACGGAGCACCTCTGGAAACACCATATATTTT. Translated: CASSPTGLGRSTSGNTIYF.

This clonotype occurred many times. The chain uses TRBV12-3 or TRBV12-4 and TRBJ2-7; D is possibly TRBD1 (6 bases). The CDR3 spans 13 residues. Between the trimmed V and J ends, which lost 6 bases and 3 bases, there was a span of 12 bases. CDR3 residues: CASSHGQNYEQYF. The CDR3 DNA reads TGTGCCAGCAGCCACGGACAGAACTACGAGCAGTACTTC.

This clonotype was observed a handful of times. The J gene is TRBJ1-2, the V gene TRBV3-1, with D possibly being TRBD1 (5 bases). Germline V gene sequence: CDR1 LGHDT, CDR2 YNNKEL (reference sequence). Trimming left V 6 bases short and J 7 bases short, with 15 bases between. CDR3 length equals 13 residues. The CDR3 region is CASRTTGVGGYTF. CDR3 DNA sequence: TGTGCCAGCAGAACTACAGGAGTAGGTGGCTACACCTTC.

The table lists this clonotype with many counts. The CDR3 protein is CASRLDPTSLSYEQYF. CDR3 coding DNA: TGCGCCAGCAGACTTGACCCGACCTCCCTAAGCTACGAGCAGTACTTC. The chain recombines TRBV5-1 with TRBJ2-7; D uncertain. CDR1 and CDR2 (germline): SGHRS, YFSETQ. With 5 bases removed from V and 3 bases from J, the gap between germline ends came to 21 bases. This CDR3 is built from 16 residues. Using reference TRBV5-1 and TRBJ2-7 for the parts outside the CDR3, the full variable domain is KAGVTQTPRYLIKTRGQQVTLSCSPISGHRSVSWYQQTPGQGLQFLFEYFSETQRNKGNFPGRFSGRQFSNSRSEMNVSTLELGDSALYLCASRLDPTSLSYEQYFGPGTRLTVT.